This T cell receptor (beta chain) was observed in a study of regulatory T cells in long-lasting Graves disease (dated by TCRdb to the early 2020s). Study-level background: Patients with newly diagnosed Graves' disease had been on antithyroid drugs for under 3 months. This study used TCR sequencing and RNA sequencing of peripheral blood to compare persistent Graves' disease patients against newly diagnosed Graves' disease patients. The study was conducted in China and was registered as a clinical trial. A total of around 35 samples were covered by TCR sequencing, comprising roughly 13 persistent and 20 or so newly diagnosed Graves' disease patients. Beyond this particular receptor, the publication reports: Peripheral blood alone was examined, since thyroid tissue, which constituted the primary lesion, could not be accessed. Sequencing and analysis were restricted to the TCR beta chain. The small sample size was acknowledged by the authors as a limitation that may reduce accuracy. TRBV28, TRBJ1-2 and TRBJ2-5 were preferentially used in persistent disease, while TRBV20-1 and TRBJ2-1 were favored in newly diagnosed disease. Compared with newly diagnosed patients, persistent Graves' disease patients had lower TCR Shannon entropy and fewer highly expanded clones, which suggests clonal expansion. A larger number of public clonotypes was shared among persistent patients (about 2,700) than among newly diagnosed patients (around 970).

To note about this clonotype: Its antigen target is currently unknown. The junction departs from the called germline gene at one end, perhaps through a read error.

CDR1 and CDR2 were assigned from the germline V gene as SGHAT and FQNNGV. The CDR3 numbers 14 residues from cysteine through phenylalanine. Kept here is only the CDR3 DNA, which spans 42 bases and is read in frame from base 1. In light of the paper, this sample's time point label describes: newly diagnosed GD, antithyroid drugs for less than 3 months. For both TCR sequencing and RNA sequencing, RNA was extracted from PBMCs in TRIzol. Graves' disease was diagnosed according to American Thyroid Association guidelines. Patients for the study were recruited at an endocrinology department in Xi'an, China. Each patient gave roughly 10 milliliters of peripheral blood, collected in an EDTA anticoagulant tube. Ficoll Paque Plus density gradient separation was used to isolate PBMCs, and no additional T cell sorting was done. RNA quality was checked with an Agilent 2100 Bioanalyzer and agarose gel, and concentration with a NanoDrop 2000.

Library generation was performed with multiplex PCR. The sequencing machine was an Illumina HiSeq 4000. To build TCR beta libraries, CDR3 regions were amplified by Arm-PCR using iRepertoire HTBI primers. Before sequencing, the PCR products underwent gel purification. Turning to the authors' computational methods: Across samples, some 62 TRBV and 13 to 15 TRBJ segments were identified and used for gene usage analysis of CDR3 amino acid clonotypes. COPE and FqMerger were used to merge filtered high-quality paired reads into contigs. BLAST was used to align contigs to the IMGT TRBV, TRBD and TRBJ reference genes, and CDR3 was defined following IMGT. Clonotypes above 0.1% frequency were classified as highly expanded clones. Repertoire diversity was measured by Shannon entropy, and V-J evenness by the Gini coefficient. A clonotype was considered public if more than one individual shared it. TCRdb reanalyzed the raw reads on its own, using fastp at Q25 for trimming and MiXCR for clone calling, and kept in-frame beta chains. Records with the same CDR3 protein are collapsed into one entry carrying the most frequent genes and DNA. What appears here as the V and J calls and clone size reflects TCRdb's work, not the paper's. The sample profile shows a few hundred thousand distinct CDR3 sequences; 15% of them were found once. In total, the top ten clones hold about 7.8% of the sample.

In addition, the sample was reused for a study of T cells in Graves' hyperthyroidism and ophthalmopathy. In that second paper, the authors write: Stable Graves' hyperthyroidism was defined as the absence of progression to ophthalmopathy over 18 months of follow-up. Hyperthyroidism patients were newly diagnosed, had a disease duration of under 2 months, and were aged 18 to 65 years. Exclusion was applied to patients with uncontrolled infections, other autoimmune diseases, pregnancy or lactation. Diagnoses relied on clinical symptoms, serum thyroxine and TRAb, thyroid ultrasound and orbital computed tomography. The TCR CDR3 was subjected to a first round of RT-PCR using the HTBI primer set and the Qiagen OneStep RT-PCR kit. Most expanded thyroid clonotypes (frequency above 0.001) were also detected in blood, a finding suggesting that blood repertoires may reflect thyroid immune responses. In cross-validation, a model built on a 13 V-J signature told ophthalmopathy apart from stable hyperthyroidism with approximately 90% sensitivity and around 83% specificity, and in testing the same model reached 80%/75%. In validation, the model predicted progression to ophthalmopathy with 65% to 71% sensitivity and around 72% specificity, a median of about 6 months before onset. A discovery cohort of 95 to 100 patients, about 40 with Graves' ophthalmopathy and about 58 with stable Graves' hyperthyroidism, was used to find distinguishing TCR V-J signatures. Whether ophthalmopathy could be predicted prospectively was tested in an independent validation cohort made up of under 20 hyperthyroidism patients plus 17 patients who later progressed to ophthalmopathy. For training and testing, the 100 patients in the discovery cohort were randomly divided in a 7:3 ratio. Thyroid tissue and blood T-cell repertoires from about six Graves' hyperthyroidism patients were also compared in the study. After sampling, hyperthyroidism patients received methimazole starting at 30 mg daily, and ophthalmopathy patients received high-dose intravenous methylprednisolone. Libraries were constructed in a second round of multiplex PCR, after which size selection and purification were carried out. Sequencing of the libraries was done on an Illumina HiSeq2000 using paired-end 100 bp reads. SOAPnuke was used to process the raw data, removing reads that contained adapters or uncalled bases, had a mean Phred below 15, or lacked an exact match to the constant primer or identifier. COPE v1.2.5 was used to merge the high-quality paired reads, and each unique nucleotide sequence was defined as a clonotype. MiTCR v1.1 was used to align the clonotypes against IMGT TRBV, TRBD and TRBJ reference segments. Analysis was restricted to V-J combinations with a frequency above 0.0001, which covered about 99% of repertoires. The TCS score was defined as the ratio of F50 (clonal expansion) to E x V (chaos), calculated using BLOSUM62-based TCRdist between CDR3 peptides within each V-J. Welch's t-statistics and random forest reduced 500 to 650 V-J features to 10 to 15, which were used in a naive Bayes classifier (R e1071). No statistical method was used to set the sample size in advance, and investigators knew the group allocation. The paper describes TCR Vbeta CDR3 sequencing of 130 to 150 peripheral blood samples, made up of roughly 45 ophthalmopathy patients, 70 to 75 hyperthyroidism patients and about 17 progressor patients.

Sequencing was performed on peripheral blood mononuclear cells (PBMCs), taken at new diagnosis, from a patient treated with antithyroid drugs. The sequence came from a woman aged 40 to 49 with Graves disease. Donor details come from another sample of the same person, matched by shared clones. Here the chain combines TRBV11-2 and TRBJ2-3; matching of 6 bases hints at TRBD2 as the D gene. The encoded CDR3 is CASSLSSVPDTQYF. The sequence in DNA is TGCGCCAGCAGCCTCTCTAGCGTGCCAGATACGCAGTATTTT.